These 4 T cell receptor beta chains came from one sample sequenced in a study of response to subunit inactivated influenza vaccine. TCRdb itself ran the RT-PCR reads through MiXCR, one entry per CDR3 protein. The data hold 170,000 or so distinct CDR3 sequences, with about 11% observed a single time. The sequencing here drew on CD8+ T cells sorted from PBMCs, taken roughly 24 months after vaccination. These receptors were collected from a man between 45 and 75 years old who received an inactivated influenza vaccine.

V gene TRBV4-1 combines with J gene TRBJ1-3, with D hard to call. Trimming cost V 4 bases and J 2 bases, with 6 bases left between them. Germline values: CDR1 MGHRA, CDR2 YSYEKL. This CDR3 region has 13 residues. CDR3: CASSPGPGNTIYF. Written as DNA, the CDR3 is TGCGCCAGCAGCCCCGGGCCTGGAAACACCATATATTTT.

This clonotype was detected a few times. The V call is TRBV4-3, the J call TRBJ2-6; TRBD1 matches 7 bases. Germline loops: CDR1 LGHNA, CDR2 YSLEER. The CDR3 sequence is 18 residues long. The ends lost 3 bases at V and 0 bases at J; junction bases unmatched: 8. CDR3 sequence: CASSQPGQLISGANVLTF. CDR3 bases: TGCGCCAGCAGCCAGCCGGGACAGCTTATCTCTGGGGCCAACGTCCTGACTTTC.

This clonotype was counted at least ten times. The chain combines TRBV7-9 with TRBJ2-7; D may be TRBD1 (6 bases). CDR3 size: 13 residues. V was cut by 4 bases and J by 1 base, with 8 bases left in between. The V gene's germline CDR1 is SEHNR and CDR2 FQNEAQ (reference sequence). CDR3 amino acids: CASSSDSSYEQYF. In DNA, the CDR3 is TGTGCCAGCAGCTCGGACAGTTCCTACGAGCAGTACTTC.

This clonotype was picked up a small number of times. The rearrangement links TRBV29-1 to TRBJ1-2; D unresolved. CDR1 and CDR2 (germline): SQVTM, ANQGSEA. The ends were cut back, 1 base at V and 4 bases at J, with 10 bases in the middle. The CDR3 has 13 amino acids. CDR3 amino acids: CSVEGGRSYGYTF. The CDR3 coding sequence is TGCAGCGTTGAAGGCGGCAGGAGCTATGGCTACACCTTC.